Listed here are 27 T cell receptor beta chains from one sample, sequenced in a study of blood T cell repertoires in COVID-19. The method was immunoSEQ multiplex PCR; TCRdb's version includes in-frame clones alone and lacks a portion of them. The table shows about 45,000 clones, with roughly nine tenths occurring only once. The material sequenced was peripheral blood. The source of these receptors is a human donor in a cohort sampled during active COVID-19.

The chain has TRBV5-5 and TRBJ1-1; D call uncertain. V was trimmed by 0 bases and J by 4 bases, leaving 7 bases between them. The CDR3 has 13 residues. The germline gives CDR1 SGHKS, CDR2 YYEKEE (reference sequence). CDR3 sequence: CASSLALGTEAFF. DNA of the CDR3: TGTGCCAGCAGCTTGGCCCTAGGCACTGAAGCTTTCTTT.

The genes are TRBV30 and TRBJ2-3; TRBD2 matches at 10 bases. Unmatched junction bases numbered 14, after V lost 0 bases and J lost 2 bases. The germline V gene encodes CDR1 GTSNPN and CDR2 SVGIG (reference sequence). The CDR3 covers 19 residues. The CDR3 sequence: CAWSVRGYASGGTTDTQYF. As DNA, the CDR3 is TGTGCCTGGAGTGTAAGGGGGTATGCTAGCGGGGGAACCACAGATACGCAGTATTTT. Full variable domain (outside the CDR3, taken from reference TRBV30 and TRBJ2-3): SQTIHQWPATLVQPVGSPLSLECTVEGTSNPNLYWYRQAAGRGLQLLFYSVGIGQISSEVPQNLSASRPQDRQFILSSKKLLLSDSGFYLCAWSVRGYASGGTTDTQYFGPGTRLTVL.

This chain connects TRBV4-2 to TRBJ2-3, with 10 bases identical to TRBD2. Germline V gives CDR1 LGHNA, CDR2 YNFKEQ. This CDR3 is 17 amino acids long. J gave up 7 bases and V 2 bases, and 12 bases lay outside the gene matches. The CDR3 DNA reads TGTGCCAGCAGCCAAACCGTAGCGGGGGGCAGAGTGAATACGCAGTATTTT. Translating it yields CASSQTVAGGRVNTQYF.

V gene TRBV7-6 combines with J gene TRBJ2-7; D is perhaps TRBD2 (7 bases). CDR3 length equals 15 residues. Per germline, CDR1 SGHVS and CDR2 FNYEAQ. V lost 4 bases and J 2 bases, leaving 15 bases between the germline ends. The CDR3: CASSSGGGGPYEQYF. CDR3 bases: TGTGCCAGCAGCTCCGGTGGCGGGGGCCCCTACGAGCAGTACTTC.

This clone appeared once. This chain uses TRBV9 with TRBJ1-3; D call uncertain. V was shortened by 0 bases and J by 0 bases, with 4 bases between the two germline ends. The CDR3 consists of 14 residues. The germline V gene encodes CDR1 SGDLS and CDR2 YYNGEE. CDR3 sequence reads: CASSVDYSGNTIYF. In DNA form, the CDR3 reads TGTGCCAGCAGCGTAGACTACTCTGGAAACACCATATATTTT.

This rearrangement joins TRBV7-9 to TRBJ1-2, with 8 bases aligning to TRBD1. V gave up 5 bases and J gave up 7 bases; unmatched junction bases: 12. The CDR3 extends over 15 amino acids. In germline, CDR1 is SEHNR, CDR2 FQNEAQ (reference sequence). CDR3 amino acids: CASSPPRDRGRGYTF. CDR3 coding DNA: TGTGCCAGCAGCCCCCCCCGAGACAGGGGCCGTGGCTACACCTTC.

The chain is built from TRBV12-3 or TRBV12-4 and TRBJ2-2; D perhaps matches TRBD2 (6 bases). This CDR3 contains 13 residues. The V and J ends lost 11 bases and 7 bases respectively, with 17 bases between them. The CDR3 is CAGLTRENGELFF. The CDR3 nucleotides read TGTGCCGGCTTGACCCGGGAGAACGGGGAGCTGTTTTTT.

This chain uses TRBV5-1 with TRBJ1-2; D possibly corresponds to TRBD1 (6 bases). The CDR3 totals 16 residues. The germline V gene has CDR1 SGHRS and CDR2 YFSETQ. Trimming stripped 3 bases from V and 8 bases from J, with 23 bases between. CDR3 coding DNA: TGCGCCAGCAGCTGGGGGCGTGCGCTTACCACCCAGGGCTACACCTTC. Translation gives CASSWGRALTTQGYTF.

The CDR3 nucleotides read TGTGCCAGCTCACCACCGTCGACAGCCATCTCTGGAAACACCATATATTTT. It translates to CASSPPSTAISGNTIYF. J is TRBJ1-3 and V is TRBV18; D might be TRBD1 (5 bases). The CDR3 consists of 17 residues. Trimming pared 0 bases from V and 0 bases from J, leaving 12 bases between. The germline gives CDR1 KGHSH, CDR2 LQKENI. Based on the CDR3 plus reference TRBV18 and TRBJ1-3, the full variable domain is NAGVMQNPRHLVRRRGQEARLRCSPMKGHSHVYWYRQLPEEGLKFMVYLQKENIIDESGMPKERFSAEFPKEGPSILRIQQVVRGDSAAYFCASSPPSTAISGNTIYFGEGSWLTVV.

The V gene is TRBV19, the J gene TRBJ2-1; possible D gene TRBD2, 6 bases. CDR3 length: 13 amino acids. Germline V gene data show CDR1 as LNHDA and CDR2 as SQIVND (reference sequence). Deletions cut 8 bases from V and 7 bases from J, with 15 bases between. CDR3 sequence (DNA): TGTGCCAGTGCACTAGCAGAGGGGAATGAGCAGTTCTTC. It translates to CASALAEGNEQFF. Using reference TRBV19 and TRBJ2-1 for the parts outside the CDR3, the full variable domain is DGGITQSPKYLFRKEGQNVTLSCEQNLNHDAMYWYRQDPGQGLRLIYYSQIVNDFQKGDIAEGYSVSREKKESFPLTVTSAQKNPTAFYLCASALAEGNEQFFGPGTRLTVL.

This chain uses TRBV7-9 with TRBJ2-7; the D gene is possibly TRBD2 (5 bases). This CDR3 has 14 amino acids. The germline gives CDR1 SEHNR, CDR2 FQNEAQ (reference sequence). Deletions cut 0 bases from V and 4 bases from J, with 10 bases between. The CDR3 loop is CASSLAEGWYEQYF. In DNA, the CDR3 is TGTGCCAGCAGCTTAGCTGAGGGTTGGTACGAGCAGTACTTC.

The chain is built from TRBV7-6 and TRBJ1-2; D is ambiguous. Trimming removed 1 base at V and 2 bases at J, with 8 bases between. This CDR3 is 14 amino acids long. CDR1 SGHVS and CDR2 FNYEAQ come from the germline V gene. CDR3 sequence reads: CASSLGTENYGYTF. CDR3 bases: TGTGCCAGCAGCTTAGGAACGGAGAACTATGGCTACACCTTC.

The chain couples TRBV27 to TRBJ1-2; possibly TRBD1 for D (6 bases). The V end lost 5 bases, the J end lost 2 bases, and 15 bases lay between the germline ends. CDR1 is MNHEY, CDR2 SMNVEV, per germline (reference sequence). The CDR3 spans 15 residues. CDR3 region: CASSRGASGNYGYTF. The CDR3 region has the DNA TGTGCCAGCAGTCGGGGGGCTAGCGGGAACTATGGCTACACCTTC.

This clone was counted once. This chain connects TRBV20-1 to TRBJ2-3; 16 bases fit TRBD2. Germline CDR1 DFQATT, CDR2 SNEGSKA (reference sequence). V shed 3 bases and J 1 base; nucleotides not matched to a gene: 10. This CDR3 has 19 amino acids. The CDR3 loop is CSASYVTGTSGGGTDTQYF. The CDR3 DNA follows: TGCAGTGCTAGTTACGTGACAGGGACTAGCGGGGGGGGCACAGATACGCAGTATTTT.

The chain is built from TRBV5-6 and TRBJ1-2; D might be TRBD1 (5 bases). CDR3 length equals 14 residues. Germline loops: CDR1 SGHDT, CDR2 YYEEEE. The V end was cut by 1 base, the J end by 3 bases, with 10 bases between. CDR3 in amino acids: CASSLKGADYGYTF. The CDR3, as DNA: TGTGCCAGCAGCTTGAAAGGGGCGGACTATGGCTACACCTTC.

This clone has only a few counts. The J gene is TRBJ2-1, the V gene TRBV9, with 9 bases matching TRBD2. Unmatched junction bases numbered 6, after V lost 2 bases and J lost 6 bases. The length of the CDR3 is 15 residues. CDR1 and CDR2 from the germline V gene are SGDLS and YYNGEE. The CDR3 nucleotides are TGTGCCAGCAGCGTGTTAGGCGGGGGGGCCAATGAGCAGTTCTTC. Translation: CASSVLGGGANEQFF.

The chain uses TRBV9 and TRBJ1-2; possible D gene TRBD1, 5 bases. This CDR3 has 14 residues. The germline V gene encodes CDR1 SGDLS and CDR2 YYNGEE. V gave up 0 bases and J gave up 8 bases, with 14 bases separating them. CDR3 nucleotides: TGTGCCAGCAGCGTAGATCAGGGTCTGATCGGCTACACCTTC. It yields the protein CASSVDQGLIGYTF. The full variable domain, rest sourced from reference TRBV9 and TRBJ1-2, is DSGVTQTPKHLITATGQRVTLRCSPRSGDLSVYWYQQSLDQGLQFLIQYYNGEERAKGNILERFSAQQFPDLHSELNLSSLELGDSALYFCASSVDQGLIGYTFGSGTRLTVV.

V is TRBV7-3 and J is TRBJ2-3; 7 positions match TRBD2. The CDR3 loop spans 16 amino acids. Germline V gene lookup returns CDR1 SGHTA and CDR2 FQGTGA. J lost 1 base, V lost 4 bases, and 8 bases had no gene match. The CDR3 DNA follows: TGTGCCAGCAGCTATCGCGGGGGTAGTGGCACAGATACGCAGTATTTT. Translating it yields CASSYRGGSGTDTQYF.

CDR3 loop: CATASGTGDYNEQFF. In DNA form, the CDR3 reads TGTGCCACCGCCTCCGGGACAGGGGACTACAATGAGCAGTTCTTC. The chain employs TRBV24-1 and TRBJ2-1; 10 positions agree with TRBD1. Looked up from germline, CDR1 is KGHDR and CDR2 is SFDVKD. The CDR3 spans 15 residues. V lost 9 bases, J lost 3 bases, and 7 bases stayed unmatched.

This clone was recorded only once. The chain couples TRBV11-1 to TRBJ2-1; a possible D gene is TRBD2 (6 bases). Trimming pared 5 bases from V and 2 bases from J, leaving 13 bases between. The CDR3 runs 15 residues. The germline V gene encodes CDR1 SGHAT and CDR2 FQDESV (reference sequence). The CDR3 DNA reads as TGTGCCAGCAGCCCTTGGGAGGAACCCTACAATGAGCAGTTCTTC. Translation gives CASSPWEEPYNEQFF.

Only a few counts were recorded for this clone. The chain recombines TRBV19 with TRBJ2-2; 8 bases agree with TRBD1. This CDR3 has 17 residues. V shed 3 bases, J shed 1 base, and the junction held 7 bases outside the gene matches. Per the germline V gene, CDR1 is LNHDA and CDR2 is SQIVND (reference sequence). CDR3: CASSIIRGLGNTGELFF. In DNA form, the CDR3 reads TGTGCCAGTAGTATCATCAGGGGGCTAGGGAACACCGGGGAGCTGTTTTTT.

This rearrangement joins TRBV10-3 to TRBJ2-7; D is unclear. The V and J ends lost 3 bases and 3 bases respectively, with 6 bases between them. Germline V gene lookup returns CDR1 ENHRY and CDR2 SYGVKD. The CDR3 runs 12 residues. For the CDR3, the DNA is TGTGCCATCAGTGACAGGAACTACGAGCAGTACTTC. Amino acid sequence: CAISDRNYEQYF.

A few counts support this clone. The V and J genes are TRBV7-9 and TRBJ1-5; 7 bases map to TRBD1. Trimming cost V 4 bases and J 5 bases; bases outside gene matches: 14. The length of the CDR3 is 17 residues. The V gene's germline CDR1 is SEHNR and CDR2 FQNEAQ (reference sequence). CDR3 loop: CASSSLEDRYLDQPQHF. CDR3 nucleotide sequence: TGTGCCAGCAGCTCACTCGAGGACAGGTACTTAGATCAGCCCCAGCATTTT.

V is TRBV12-3 or TRBV12-4 and J is TRBJ2-3, with D possibly being TRBD2 (5 bases). V shed 3 bases and J shed 4 bases, with 5 bases lying between them. The CDR3 has 12 residues. CDR3 sequence reads: CASSFSADTQYF. In nucleotides, the CDR3 is TGTGCCAGCAGTTTTAGCGCAGATACGCAGTATTTT.

The J gene is TRBJ1-1, the V gene TRBV7-9; 7 nucleotides match TRBD1. This CDR3 region has 12 residues. J lost 6 bases, V lost 3 bases, and 1 base had no gene match. Germline CDR1 is SEHNR and CDR2 is FQNEAQ (reference sequence). The DNA for the CDR3 is TGTGCCAGCAGCTTTGGGACAGCTGAAGCTTTCTTT. Protein product: CASSFGTAEAFF.

This clone was seen a handful of times. This chain uses TRBV7-2 with TRBJ1-5; D is unresolved. This CDR3 has 14 amino acids. Trimming left V 3 bases short and J 6 bases short, with 12 bases between. CDR1 and CDR2 (germline): SGHTA, FQGNSA. Here the CDR3 reads CASSFTPGGQPQHF. CDR3 in DNA: TGTGCCAGCAGCTTTACTCCGGGTGGTCAGCCCCAGCATTTT. The full variable domain, rest sourced from reference TRBV7-2 and TRBJ1-5, is GAGVSQSPSNKVTEKGKDVELRCDPISGHTALYWYRQSLGQGLEFLIYFQGNSAPDKSGLPSDRFSAERTGGSVSTLTIQRTQQEDSAVYLCASSFTPGGQPQHFGDGTRLSIL.

The rearrangement uses TRBV7-9 and TRBJ2-3; D is uncertain. Trimming removed 1 base from V and 2 bases from J, with 16 bases in between. The CDR3 sequence is 17 residues long. Germline-derived CDR1 and CDR2 are SEHNR and FQNEAQ (reference sequence). CDR3 region: CASSLEVWQFNTDTQYF. In DNA form, the CDR3 reads TGTGCCAGCAGCTTAGAAGTTTGGCAGTTCAACACAGATACGCAGTATTTT. The full variable domain, in which reference TRBV7-9 and TRBJ2-3 provide the parts outside the CDR3, is DTGVSQNPRHKITKRGQNVTFRCDPISEHNRLYWYRQTLGQGPEFLTYFQNEAQLEKSRLLSDRFSAERPKGSFSTLEIQRTEQGDSAMYLCASSLEVWQFNTDTQYFGPGTRLTVL.